Each of the 16 T cell receptor beta chains below was sequenced from the same sample in a study of blood T cell repertoires in COVID-19. The repertoire was sequenced with immunoSEQ multiplex PCR; TCRdb's copy has only in-frame clones and lacks some. The repertoire includes roughly 30,000 clones, around 63% of them detected once, and 17% sits in the top ten. Sequencing was carried out using peripheral blood. Every receptor here comes from a human donor in a cohort sampled during active COVID-19.

The V call is TRBV4-2, the J call TRBJ1-2; unclear D gene. V lost 0 bases, J lost 5 bases, and 10 bases lay in between. Germline-derived CDR1 and CDR2 are LGHNA and YNFKEQ. The CDR3 runs to 14 residues. CDR3 region: CASSQDSGPYGYTF. The CDR3 DNA reads as TGTGCCAGCAGCCAAGATTCTGGCCCTTATGGCTACACCTTC.

The gene calls are TRBV5-4 and TRBJ2-3; D is unresolved. The V end lost 4 bases, the J end lost 0 bases, and 6 bases lay between the germline ends. Germline values: CDR1 SGHNT, CDR2 YYREEE (reference sequence). There are 13 residues in the CDR3. DNA of the CDR3: TGTGCCAGCAGCCACGGTAGCACAGATACGCAGTATTTT. Protein: CASSHGSTDTQYF.

The gene calls are TRBV3-1 (or the pseudogene TRBV3-2) and TRBJ1-2, with TRBD1 matching 9 bases. V trimming: 0 bases; J trimming: 6 bases; junction bases outside the gene matches: 5. The CDR3 is 15 amino acids. CDR1 LGHDT and CDR2 YNNKEL come from the germline V gene (reference sequence). The CDR3 sequence: CASSQDKGTGHGYTF. The CDR3 DNA reads as TGTGCCAGCAGCCAAGATAAGGGGACAGGGCATGGCTACACCTTC.

J is TRBJ1-5 and V is TRBV5-6; 11 nucleotides line up with TRBD1. Trimming took 0 bases from V and 5 from J; bases not matched to a gene: 1. The CDR3 totals 15 residues. Germline V CDR1 and CDR2: SGHDT, YYEEEE. CDR3 bases: TGTGCCAGCAGCTTGGGGACAGGGGGCTATCAGCCCCAGCATTTT. It yields the protein CASSLGTGGYQPQHF.

This clone was seen a handful of times. The rearrangement uses TRBV7-3 and TRBJ2-6; D unclear. Trimming stripped 6 bases from V and 1 base from J, with 16 bases between. CDR3 length: 17 residues. Looked up from germline, CDR1 is SGHTA and CDR2 is FQGTGA. This CDR3 is CASSPAALGSGANVLTF. In DNA form, the CDR3 reads TGTGCCAGCAGTCCCGCGGCGCTCGGGTCTGGGGCCAACGTCCTGACTTTC.

The chain has TRBV4-2 and TRBJ2-7; possibly TRBD1 for D (6 bases). The CDR3 spans 16 residues. In germline, CDR1 is LGHNA, CDR2 YNFKEQ. The V and J ends lost 1 base and 7 bases respectively, with 20 bases between them. The CDR3 loop is CASSQVTDRILGEQYF. CDR3 nucleotide sequence: TGTGCCAGCAGCCAAGTCACGGACAGAATCCTGGGAGAGCAGTACTTC.

This clone was counted once. The V gene is TRBV4-3, the J gene TRBJ1-4; TRBD1 might be the D (6 bases). CDR1 and CDR2 from the germline V gene are LGHNA and YSLEER. Trimming took 0 bases from V and 8 from J, leaving 13 bases between them. The CDR3 sequence is 15 residues long. The CDR3 loop reads CASSQEYRVIEKLFF. The DNA of the CDR3 is TGCGCCAGCAGCCAAGAATACAGGGTTATCGAAAAACTGTTTTTT.

The chain is built from TRBV29-1 and TRBJ1-1, with D possibly TRBD1 on 5 matching bases. V lost 7 bases and J 5 bases, leaving 11 bases between the germline ends. The CDR3 has 11 amino acids. Germline V gives CDR1 SQVTM, CDR2 ANQGSEA. CDR3 DNA sequence: TGCAGCGGGTTCGGGGGAACTGAAGCTTTCTTT. Translating gives CSGFGGTEAFF.

The chain carries TRBV10-3 and TRBJ1-5; possibly TRBD1 for D (6 bases). CDR3 length equals 17 residues. V dropped 0 bases and J dropped 5 bases, with 17 bases sitting between them. Germline lookup yields CDR1 ENHRY and CDR2 SYGVKD. The CDR3 protein is CAISESRGGAGDQPQHF. The CDR3 region has the DNA TGTGCCATCAGTGAGTCGAGGGGGGGCGCCGGCGATCAGCCCCAGCATTTT.

The chain carries TRBV6-6 and TRBJ1-2; 10 nucleotides line up with TRBD1. The CDR3 is 13 residues long. From germline, CDR1 is MNHNY and CDR2 SVGAGI (reference sequence). V lost 7 bases to trimming and J lost 5 bases; unmatched junction nucleotides: 4. The DNA for the CDR3 is TGTGCCAGCAAACCGGGACAGGGGTATGGCTACACCTTC. As protein: CASKPGQGYGYTF.

This clone was recorded once. The CDR3, as DNA: TGTGCCAGCGGATCCGGGACAGGGTTGTTAGGCACTGAAGCTTTCTTT. This sequence encodes CASGSGTGLLGTEAFF. The rearrangement links TRBV7-2 to TRBJ1-1; 9 positions agree with TRBD1. The CDR3 extends over 16 amino acids. Germline CDR1 and CDR2: SGHTA and FQGNSA. V dropped 8 bases and J dropped 4; count of bases not matched to a gene: 14.

The chain carries TRBV9 and TRBJ2-1, with 8 bases lining up with TRBD2. Looked up from germline, CDR1 is SGDLS and CDR2 is YYNGEE. The ends lost 3 bases at V and 2 bases at J; junction bases unmatched: 4. This CDR3 region has 15 residues. CDR3: CASSAGLGAYNEQFF. CDR3 sequence (DNA): TGTGCCAGCAGCGCGGGACTAGGGGCCTACAATGAGCAGTTCTTC.

This chain connects TRBV7-6 to TRBJ2-7, with TRBD2 matching over 12 bases. This CDR3 has 15 amino acids. Germline trimming cut 4 bases from V and 6 bases from J; bases unmatched to any gene: 7. The germline gives CDR1 SGHVS, CDR2 FNYEAQ. The CDR3 nucleotides read TGTGCCAGCAGCTCGAGACTAGCGGGAGAGTCCGAGCAGTACTTC. Its protein product is CASSSRLAGESEQYF.

V usage is TRBV6-4 and J usage is TRBJ2-3; 8 bases are a match to TRBD2. V lost 2 bases, J lost 4 bases, and 5 bases stayed unmatched. The CDR3 has 15 amino acids. Per germline, CDR1 MRHNA and CDR2 SNTAGT. CDR3 DNA sequence: TGTGCCAGCAGTGACCAAGCGGGGGAGGCAGATACGCAGTATTTT. Protein: CASSDQAGEADTQYF.

V gene TRBV5-4 combines with J gene TRBJ2-7; 9 bases agree with TRBD1. The CDR3 has 18 amino acids. Germline V CDR1 and CDR2: SGHNT, YYREEE (reference sequence). Losses at the gene ends were 7 bases for V and 3 bases for J; bases not matched to a gene: 20. The CDR3 region is CASDPLGTGLIHYYEQYF. As DNA, the CDR3 is TGTGCCAGCGACCCCCTCGGGACAGGGCTTATACATTACTACGAGCAGTACTTC. The full variable domain, its missing parts supplied by reference TRBV5-4 and TRBJ2-7, is ETGVTQSPTHLIKTRGQQVTLRCSSQSGHNTVSWYQQALGQGPQFIFQYYREEENGRGNFPPRFSGLQFPNYSSELNVNALELDDSALYLCASDPLGTGLIHYYEQYFGPGTRLTVT.

The V gene is TRBV4-1, the J gene TRBJ1-3; no clear D. In germline, CDR1 is MGHRA, CDR2 YSYEKL. The CDR3 length is 19 residues. Deletions cut 0 bases from V and 2 bases from J, with 20 bases between. As DNA, the CDR3 is TGCGCCAGCAGCCAAGATAGCGTCGGTCTGCTTTATACTGGAAACACCATATATTTT. Translation gives CASSQDSVGLLYTGNTIYF.